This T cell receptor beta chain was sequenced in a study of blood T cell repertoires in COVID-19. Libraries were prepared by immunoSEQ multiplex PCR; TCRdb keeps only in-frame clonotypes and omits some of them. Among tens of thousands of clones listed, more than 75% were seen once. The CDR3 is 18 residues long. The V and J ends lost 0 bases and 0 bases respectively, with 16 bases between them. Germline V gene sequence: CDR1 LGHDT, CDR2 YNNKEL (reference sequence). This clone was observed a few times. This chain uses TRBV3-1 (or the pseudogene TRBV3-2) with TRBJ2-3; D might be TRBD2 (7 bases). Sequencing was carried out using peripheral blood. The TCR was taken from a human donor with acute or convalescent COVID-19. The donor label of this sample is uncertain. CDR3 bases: TGTGCCAGCAGCCAAGATTACTGGGGGGGGGCTAGCACAGATACGCAGTATTTT. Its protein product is CASSQDYWGGASTDTQYF.